The 2 T cell receptor beta chains given below trace back to one sample, sequenced in a study of T cell repertoires and HLA-DP antigens. These receptors' antigens are unknown. The protocol was immunoSEQ multiplex PCR, while the TCRdb copy is restricted to in-frame clones and leaves out a portion. This sample yields around 100,000 clones, of which nearly 95% are seen a single time; over 0.25% belongs to the top ten. Sequencing input: CD4+ T cells from PBMCs. These receptors originate from a woman under 30 in good health and CMV-seronegative.

The chain carries TRBV29-1 and TRBJ2-7; D assignment may be TRBD1 or TRBD2 (5 bases each). The CDR3 totals 16 residues. Germline CDR1 reads SQVTM; CDR2 reads ANQGSEA. V was shortened by 4 bases and J by 1 base, with 20 bases between the two germline ends. The CDR3 spells CSVVGVRGKSSYEQYF. In DNA form, the CDR3 reads TGCAGCGTTGTGGGGGTTCGGGGCAAGTCTTCCTACGAGCAGTACTTC.

This clone was seen a handful of times. This chain connects TRBV7-9 to TRBJ1-5, with D tentatively TRBD1 (6 bases). The germline CDR1 and CDR2 sequences are SEHNR and FQNEAQ (reference sequence). The CDR3 contains 14 residues. V was clipped by 4 bases and J by 5 bases, with 12 bases between them. The CDR3 spells CASSSHRVDQPQHF. The CDR3 DNA reads TGTGCCAGCAGCTCCCACAGGGTAGATCAGCCCCAGCATTTT.